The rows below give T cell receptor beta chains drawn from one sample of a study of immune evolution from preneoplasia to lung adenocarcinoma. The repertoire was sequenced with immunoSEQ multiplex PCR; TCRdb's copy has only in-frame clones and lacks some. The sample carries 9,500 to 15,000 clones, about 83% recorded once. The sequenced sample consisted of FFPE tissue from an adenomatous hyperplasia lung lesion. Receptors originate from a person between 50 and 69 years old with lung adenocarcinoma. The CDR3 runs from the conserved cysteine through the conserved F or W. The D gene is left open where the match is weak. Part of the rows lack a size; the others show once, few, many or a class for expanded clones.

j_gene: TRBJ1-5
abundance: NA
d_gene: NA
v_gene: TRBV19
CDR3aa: CASSIDEGGQPQHF
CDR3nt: TGTGCCAGTAGTATTGACGAGGGGGGCCAGCCCCAGCATTTT

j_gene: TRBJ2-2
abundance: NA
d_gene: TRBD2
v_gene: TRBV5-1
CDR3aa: CASSLVALAGARTGELFF
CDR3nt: TGCGCCAGCAGCTTGGTAGCACTAGCGGGAGCACGCACCGGGGAGCTGTTTTTT

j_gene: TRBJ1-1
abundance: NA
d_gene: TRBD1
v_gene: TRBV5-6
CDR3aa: CASSLVGQAMNTEAFF
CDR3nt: TGTGCCAGCAGCTTGGTCGGACAGGCTATGAACACTGAAGCTTTCTTT

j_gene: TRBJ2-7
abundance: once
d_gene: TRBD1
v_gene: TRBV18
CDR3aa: CASSRGGTGDYEQYF
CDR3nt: TGTGCCAGCTCACGGGGAGGGACAGGGGACTACGAGCAGTACTTC

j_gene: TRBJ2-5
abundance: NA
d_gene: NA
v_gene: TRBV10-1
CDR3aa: CASSAGGRETQYF
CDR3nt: TGCGCCAGCAGCGCCGGAGGGCGAGAGACCCAGTACTTC

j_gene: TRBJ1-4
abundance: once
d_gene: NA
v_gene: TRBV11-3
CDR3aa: CASSQPIDEKLFF
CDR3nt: TGTGCCAGCAGCCAACCGATAGATGAAAAACTGTTTTTT

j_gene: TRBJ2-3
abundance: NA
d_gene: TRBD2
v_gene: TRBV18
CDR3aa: CASSPAGGPPGDTQYF
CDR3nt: TGTGCCAGCTCCCCGGCGGGAGGGCCCCCAGGAGATACGCAGTATTTT

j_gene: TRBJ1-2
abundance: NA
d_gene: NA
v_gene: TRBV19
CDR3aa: CASSVQGSPYGYTF
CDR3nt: TGTGCCAGTAGTGTTCAGGGGTCCCCTTATGGCTACACCTTC

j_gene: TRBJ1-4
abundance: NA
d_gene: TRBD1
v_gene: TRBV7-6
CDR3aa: CASSSYLPGQFNEKLFF
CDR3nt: TGTGCCAGCAGCTCCTACCTCCCGGGACAGTTCAATGAAAAACTGTTTTTT

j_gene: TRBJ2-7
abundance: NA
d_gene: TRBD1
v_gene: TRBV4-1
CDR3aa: CASSEGGTGAYEQYF
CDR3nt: TGCGCCAGCAGCGAAGGGGGGACAGGGGCTTACGAGCAGTACTTC

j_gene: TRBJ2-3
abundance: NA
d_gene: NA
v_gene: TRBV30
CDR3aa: CAWTLRVTDTQYF
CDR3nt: TGTGCCTGGACCCTGCGGGTCACAGATACGCAGTATTTT

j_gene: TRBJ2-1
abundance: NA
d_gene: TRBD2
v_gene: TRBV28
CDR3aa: CASSFPKGLARYNEQFF
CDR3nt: TGTGCCAGCAGTTTTCCCAAGGGACTAGCGCGTTACAATGAGCAGTTCTTC

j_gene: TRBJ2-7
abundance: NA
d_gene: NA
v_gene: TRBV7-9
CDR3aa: CASRPDRSYEQYF
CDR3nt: TGTGCCAGCAGACCCGACAGGTCCTACGAGCAGTACTTC

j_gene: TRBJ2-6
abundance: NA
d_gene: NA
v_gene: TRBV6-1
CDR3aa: CASREMSSGANVLTF
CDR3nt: TGTGCCAGCAGGGAGATGAGCTCTGGGGCCAACGTCCTGACTTTC

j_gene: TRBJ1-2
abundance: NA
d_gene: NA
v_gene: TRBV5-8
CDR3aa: CASRRRGGGGGYTF
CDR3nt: TGTGCCAGCAGGCGCCGGGGGGGTGGAGGTGGCTACACCTTC

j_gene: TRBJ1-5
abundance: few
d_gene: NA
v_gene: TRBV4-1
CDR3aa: CASSHGRAQSNQPQHF
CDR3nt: TGCGCCAGCAGCCATGGCCGGGCTCAGAGCAATCAGCCCCAGCATTTT

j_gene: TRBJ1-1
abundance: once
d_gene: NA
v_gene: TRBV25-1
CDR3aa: CASSAGGMNTEAFF
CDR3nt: TGTGCCAGCAGCGCCGGGGGAATGAACACTGAAGCTTTCTTT

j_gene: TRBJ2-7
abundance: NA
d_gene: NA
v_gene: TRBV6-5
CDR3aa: CASSYSWGREQYF
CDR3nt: TGTGCCAGCAGTTACTCCTGGGGAAGGGAGCAGTACTTC

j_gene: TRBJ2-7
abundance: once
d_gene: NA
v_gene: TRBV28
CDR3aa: CASSPKWEQYF
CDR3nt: TGTGCCAGCAGTCCAAAGTGGGAGCAGTACTTC

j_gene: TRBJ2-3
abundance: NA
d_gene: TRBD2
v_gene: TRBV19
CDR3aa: CASSGGLASDTQYF
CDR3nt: TGTGCCAGTAGTGGGGGACTAGCTTCAGATACGCAGTATTTT

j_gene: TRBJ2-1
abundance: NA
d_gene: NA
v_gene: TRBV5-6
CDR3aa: CASTTDYNEQFF
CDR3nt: TGTGCCAGTACAACTGACTACAATGAGCAGTTCTTC

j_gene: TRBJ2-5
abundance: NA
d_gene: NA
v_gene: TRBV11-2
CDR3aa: CASSTQETQYF
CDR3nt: TGTGCCAGCAGCACCCAAGAGACCCAGTACTTC

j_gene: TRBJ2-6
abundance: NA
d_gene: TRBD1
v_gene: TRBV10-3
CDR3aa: CAIGYQGDSGANVLTF
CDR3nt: TGTGCCATCGGGTATCAGGGGGACTCTGGGGCCAACGTCCTGACTTTC

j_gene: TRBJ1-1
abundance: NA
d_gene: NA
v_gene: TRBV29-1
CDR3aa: CSDDTEAFF
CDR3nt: TGCAGCGACGACACTGAAGCTTTCTTT

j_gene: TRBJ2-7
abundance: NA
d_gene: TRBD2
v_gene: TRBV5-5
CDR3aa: CASSLTSGRRYEQYF
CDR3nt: TGTGCCAGCAGCTTGACTAGCGGGAGACGCTACGAGCAGTACTTC

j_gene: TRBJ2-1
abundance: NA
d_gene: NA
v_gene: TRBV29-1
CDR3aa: CSAVGVHNEQFF
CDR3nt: TGCAGCGCTGTTGGAGTCCACAATGAGCAGTTCTTC

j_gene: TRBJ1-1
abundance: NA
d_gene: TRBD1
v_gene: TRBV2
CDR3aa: CASLRQGEAFF
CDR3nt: TGTGCCAGCTTGCGACAGGGAGAAGCTTTCTTT

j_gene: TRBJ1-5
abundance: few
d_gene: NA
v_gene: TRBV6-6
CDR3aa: CASSYSMRDYQPQHF
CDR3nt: TGTGCCAGCAGTTACTCGATGCGGGACTATCAGCCCCAGCATTTT

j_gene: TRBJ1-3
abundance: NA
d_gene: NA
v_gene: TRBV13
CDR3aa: CASSTTGKSSGNTIYF
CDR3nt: TGTGCCAGCAGTACGACAGGCAAGAGCTCTGGAAACACCATATATTTT

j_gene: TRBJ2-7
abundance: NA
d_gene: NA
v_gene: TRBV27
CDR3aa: CASSFSRKAYEQYF
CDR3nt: TGTGCCAGCAGTTTTTCCAGGAAAGCCTACGAGCAGTACTTC